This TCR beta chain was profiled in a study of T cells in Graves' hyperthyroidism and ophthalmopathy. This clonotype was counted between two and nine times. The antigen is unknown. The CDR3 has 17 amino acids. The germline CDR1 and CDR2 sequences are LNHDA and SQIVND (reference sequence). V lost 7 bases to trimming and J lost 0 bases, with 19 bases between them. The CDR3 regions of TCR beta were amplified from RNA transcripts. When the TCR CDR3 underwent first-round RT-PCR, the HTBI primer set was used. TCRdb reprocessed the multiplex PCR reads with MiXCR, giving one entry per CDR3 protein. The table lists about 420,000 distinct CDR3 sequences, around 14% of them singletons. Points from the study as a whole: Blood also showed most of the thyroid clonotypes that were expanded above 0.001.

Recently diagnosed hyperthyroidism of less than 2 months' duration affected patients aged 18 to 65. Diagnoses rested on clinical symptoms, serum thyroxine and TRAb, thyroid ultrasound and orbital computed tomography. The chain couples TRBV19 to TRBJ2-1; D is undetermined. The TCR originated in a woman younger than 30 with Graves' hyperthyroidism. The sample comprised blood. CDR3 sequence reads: CASTSMGSGYSYNEQFF. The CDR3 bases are TGTGCCAGTACTTCCATGGGGTCCGGATACTCCTACAATGAGCAGTTCTTC.